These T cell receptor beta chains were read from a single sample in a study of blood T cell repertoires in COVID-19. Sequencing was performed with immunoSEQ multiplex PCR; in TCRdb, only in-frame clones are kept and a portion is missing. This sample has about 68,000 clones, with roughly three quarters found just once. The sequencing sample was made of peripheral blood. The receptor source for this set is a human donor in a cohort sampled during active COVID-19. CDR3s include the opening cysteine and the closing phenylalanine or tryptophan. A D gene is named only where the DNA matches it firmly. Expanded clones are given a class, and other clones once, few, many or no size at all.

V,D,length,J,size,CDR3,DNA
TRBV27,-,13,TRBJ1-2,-,CASSFSRGWSYTF,TGTGCCAGCAGTTTTAGCAGGGGTTGGAGCTACACCTTC
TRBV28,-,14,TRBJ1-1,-,CASSSPPGVLIAFF,TGTGCCAGCAGTTCCCCGCCAGGGGTCTTGATAGCTTTCTTT
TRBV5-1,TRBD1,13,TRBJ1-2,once,CASSLTGGHGYTF,TGCGCCAGCAGCTTGACAGGGGGGCATGGCTACACCTTC
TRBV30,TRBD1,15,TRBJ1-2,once,CAWSQGTGLNYGYTF,TGTGCCTGGAGTCAGGGGACAGGGCTAAACTATGGCTACACCTTC
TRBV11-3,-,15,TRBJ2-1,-,CASSLVAGNYNEQFF,TGTGCCAGCAGCTTAGTGGCGGGAAACTACAATGAGCAGTTCTTC
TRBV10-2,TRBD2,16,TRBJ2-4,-,CASRRGTSGDENIQYF,TGCGCCAGCAGGCGAGGGACTAGCGGAGATGAGAACATTCAGTACTTC
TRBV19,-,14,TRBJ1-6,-,CASSPDRYNSPLHF,TGTGCCAGTAGTCCCGACAGATATAATTCACCCCTCCACTTT
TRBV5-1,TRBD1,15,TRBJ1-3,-,CASSSTGGTGNTIYF,TGCGCCAGCAGCTCGACAGGGGGAACTGGAAACACCATATATTTT
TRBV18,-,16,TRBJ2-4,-,CASSPYLTEAKNIQYF,TGTGCCAGCTCACCATATCTCACAGAAGCCAAAAACATTCAGTACTTC
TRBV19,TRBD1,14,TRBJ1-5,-,CAVAGTGGYQPQHF,TGTGCCGTCGCCGGGACAGGGGGCTATCAGCCCCAGCATTTT
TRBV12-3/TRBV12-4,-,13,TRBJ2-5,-,CASAADHQETQYF,TGTGCCAGCGCAGCGGACCACCAAGAGACCCAGTACTTC